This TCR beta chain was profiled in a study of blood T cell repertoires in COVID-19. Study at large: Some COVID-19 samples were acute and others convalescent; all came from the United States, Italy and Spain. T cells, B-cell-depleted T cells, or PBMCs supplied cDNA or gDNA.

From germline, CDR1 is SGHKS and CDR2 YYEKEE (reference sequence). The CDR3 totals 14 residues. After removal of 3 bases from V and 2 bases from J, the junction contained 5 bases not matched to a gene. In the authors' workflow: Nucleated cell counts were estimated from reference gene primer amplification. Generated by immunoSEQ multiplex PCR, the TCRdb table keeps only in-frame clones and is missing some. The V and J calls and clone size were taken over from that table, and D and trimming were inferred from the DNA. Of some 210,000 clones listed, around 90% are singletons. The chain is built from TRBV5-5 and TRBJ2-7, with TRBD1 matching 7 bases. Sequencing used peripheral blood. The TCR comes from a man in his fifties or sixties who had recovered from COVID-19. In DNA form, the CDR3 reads TGTGCCAGCAGCTCTCGACAGGGAGCCTACGAGCAGTACTTC. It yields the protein CASSSRQGAYEQYF.